This entry lists 2 T cell receptor beta chains sequenced from one sample in a study of PD-1 blockade in classical Hodgkin lymphoma. As for time point: newly diagnosed, previously untreated cHL patient sample. TCRdb keeps only in-frame clones here, not all; method: immunoSEQ multiplex PCR. The sample yields tens of thousands of clones, approximately 90% seen once. Sequenced: peripheral blood mononuclear cells (PBMCs). Receptors were obtained from a human donor with classical Hodgkin lymphoma.

The chain employs TRBV5-4 and TRBJ1-1; D not certain. The germline V gene has CDR1 SGHNT and CDR2 YYREEE (reference sequence). The CDR3 length is 14 residues. Trimming shortened V by 5 bases and J by 1 base, and 12 bases separated the two germline ends. The CDR3 protein is CASRSGWENTEAFF. Here the CDR3 DNA reads TGTGCCAGCAGATCTGGGTGGGAGAACACTGAAGCTTTCTTT.

This chain links TRBV9 with TRBJ1-3; possible D gene TRBD1, 5 bases. Trimming removed 4 bases from V and 3 bases from J, with 17 bases in between. Looked up from germline, CDR1 is SGDLS and CDR2 is YYNGEE. The CDR3 is 16 residues long. The CDR3, as DNA: TGTGCCAGCAGCCCCGCTGTCGACAGCATTGGAAACACCATATATTTT. Protein product: CASSPAVDSIGNTIYF.